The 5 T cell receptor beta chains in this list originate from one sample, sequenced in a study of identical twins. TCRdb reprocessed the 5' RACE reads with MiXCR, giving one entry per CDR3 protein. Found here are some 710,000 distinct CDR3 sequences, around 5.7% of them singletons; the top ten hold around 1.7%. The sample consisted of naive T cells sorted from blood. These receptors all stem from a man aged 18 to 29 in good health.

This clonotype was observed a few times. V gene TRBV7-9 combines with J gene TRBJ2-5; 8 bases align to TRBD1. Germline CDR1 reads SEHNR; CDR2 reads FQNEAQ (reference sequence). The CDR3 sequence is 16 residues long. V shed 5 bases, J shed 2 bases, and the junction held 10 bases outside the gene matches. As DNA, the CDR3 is TGTGCCAGCAGCCCCAGACGGGACAGGATACAAGAGACCCAGTACTTC. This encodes CASSPRRDRIQETQYF. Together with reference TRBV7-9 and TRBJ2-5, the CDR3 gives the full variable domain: DTGVSQNPRHKITKRGQNVTFRCDPISEHNRLYWYRQTLGQGPEFLTYFQNEAQLEKSRLLSDRFSAERPKGSFSTLEIQRTEQGDSAMYLCASSPRRDRIQETQYFGPGTRLLVL.

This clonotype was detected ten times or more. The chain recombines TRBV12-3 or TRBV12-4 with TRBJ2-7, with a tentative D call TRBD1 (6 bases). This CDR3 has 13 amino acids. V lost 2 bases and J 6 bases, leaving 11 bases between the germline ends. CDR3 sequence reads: CASSLQPGAEQYF. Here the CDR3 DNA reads TGTGCCAGCAGTTTACAGCCAGGGGCCGAGCAGTACTTC.

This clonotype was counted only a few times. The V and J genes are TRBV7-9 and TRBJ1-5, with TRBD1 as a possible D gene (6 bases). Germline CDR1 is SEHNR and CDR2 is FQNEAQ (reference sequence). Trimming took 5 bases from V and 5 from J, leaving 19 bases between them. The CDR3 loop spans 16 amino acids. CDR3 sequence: CASSPWTAQIDQPQHF. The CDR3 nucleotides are TGTGCCAGCAGCCCCTGGACAGCTCAGATAGATCAGCCCCAGCATTTT.

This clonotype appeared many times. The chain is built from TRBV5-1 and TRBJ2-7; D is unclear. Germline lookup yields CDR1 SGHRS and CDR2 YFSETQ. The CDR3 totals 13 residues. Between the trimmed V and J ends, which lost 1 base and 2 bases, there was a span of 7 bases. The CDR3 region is CASSLSVTYEQYF. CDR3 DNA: TGCGCCAGCAGCTTGTCGGTAACCTACGAGCAGTACTTC.

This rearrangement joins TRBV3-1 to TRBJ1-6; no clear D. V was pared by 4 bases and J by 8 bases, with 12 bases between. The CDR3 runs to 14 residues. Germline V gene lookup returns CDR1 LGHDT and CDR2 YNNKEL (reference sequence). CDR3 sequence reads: CASSPDTDHSPLHF. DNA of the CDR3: TGTGCCAGCAGCCCAGACACGGACCATTCACCCCTCCACTTT. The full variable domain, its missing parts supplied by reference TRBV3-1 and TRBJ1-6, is DTAVSQTPKYLVTQMGNDKSIKCEQNLGHDTMYWYKQDSKKFLKIMFSYNNKELIINETVPNRFSPKSPDKAHLNLHINSLELGDSAVYFCASSPDTDHSPLHFGNGTRLTVT.